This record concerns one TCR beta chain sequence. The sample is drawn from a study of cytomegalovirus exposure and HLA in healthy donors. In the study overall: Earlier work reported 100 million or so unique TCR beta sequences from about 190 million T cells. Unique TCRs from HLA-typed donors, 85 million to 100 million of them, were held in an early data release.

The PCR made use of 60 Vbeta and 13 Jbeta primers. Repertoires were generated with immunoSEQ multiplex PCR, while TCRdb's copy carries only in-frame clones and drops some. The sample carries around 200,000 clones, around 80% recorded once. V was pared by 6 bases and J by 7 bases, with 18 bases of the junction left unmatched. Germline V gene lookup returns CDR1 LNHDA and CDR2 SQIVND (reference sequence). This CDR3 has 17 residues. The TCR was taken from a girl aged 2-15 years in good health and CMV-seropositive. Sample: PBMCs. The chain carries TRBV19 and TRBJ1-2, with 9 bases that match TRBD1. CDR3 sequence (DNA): TGTGCCAGTAGCAGTAGACCGGGACAGGGACCCTTGAGTGGCTACACCTTC. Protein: CASSSRPGQGPLSGYTF.